This paragraph reports one TCR beta chain. Its antigen remains unidentified. A much larger clone sits a single nucleotide away, making a read error possible. The CDR3 loop spans 14 amino acids. Germline V gene sequence: CDR1 SGHVS, CDR2 FQNEAQ. Amplified regions were TCR beta CDR3 sequences from RNA transcripts. First-round RT-PCR of the TCR CDR3 relied on the HTBI primer set. One entry per CDR3 protein, called by TCRdb with MiXCR from the multiplex PCR reads. Of approximately 590,000 distinct CDR3 sequences listed, about 43% are singletons. These data belong to a study of T cells in Graves' hyperthyroidism and ophthalmopathy. Study-level results: From stable hyperthyroidism, ophthalmopathy was separated by a 13 V-J model.

Each patient was aged 18 to 65 and had newly diagnosed hyperthyroidism of under 2 months' duration. Uncontrolled infection, other autoimmune disease, pregnancy or lactation disqualified patients from enrolment. The specimen was peripheral blood or thyroid tissue (not recorded which). The chain combines TRBV7-8 with TRBJ1-3; 8 bases align to TRBD1. The clonotype was recovered from a young woman with Graves' hyperthyroidism. CDR3 nucleotide sequence: TGTGTCAGCAGCCGAGGGACAGGCGGGGACACCATATATTTT. Translated: CVSSRGTGGDTIYF.